The TCR beta chain described here comes from a study of regulatory T cells in long-lasting Graves disease. Study-wide results and limits: Favored gene segments in persistent disease were TRBV28, TRBJ1-2 and TRBJ2-5.

Time point described: persistent/refractory GD, antithyroid drugs over 5 years with positive TRAb. PBMC RNA served as the TCR library source. To note about this clonotype: The antigen remains unidentified.

Arm-PCR of CDR3 regions with iRepertoire HTBI primers generated TCR beta libraries. TCRdb re-called the multiplex PCR reads with MiXCR, one entry per CDR3 protein. The sample shows about 660,000 distinct CDR3 sequences, around 32% of them seen only once. CDR1 is GTSNPN, CDR2 SVGIG, per germline (reference sequence). The CDR3 runs to 16 residues. V lost 2 bases and J 2 bases, leaving 18 bases between the germline ends. The sequence came from a female donor with Graves disease. V is TRBV30 and J is TRBJ1-2; tentative D call: TRBD1 (6 bases). Here the sequenced sample was peripheral blood mononuclear cells (PBMCs), taken when the disease was refractory, from a patient treated with antithyroid drugs. CDR3: CAWSSQQGPYNYGYTF. The DNA for the CDR3 is TGTGCCTGGAGTTCCCAGCAGGGGCCCTACAACTATGGCTACACCTTC.